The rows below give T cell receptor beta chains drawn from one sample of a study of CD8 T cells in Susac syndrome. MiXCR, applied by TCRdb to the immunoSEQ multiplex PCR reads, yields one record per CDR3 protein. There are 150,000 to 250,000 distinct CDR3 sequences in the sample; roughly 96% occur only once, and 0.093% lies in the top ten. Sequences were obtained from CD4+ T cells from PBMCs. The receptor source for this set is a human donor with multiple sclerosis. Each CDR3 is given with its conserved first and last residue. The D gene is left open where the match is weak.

CASSYTGFGNQPQHF	TGTGCCAGCAGTTACACGGGGTTCGGCAATCAGCCCCAGCATTTT	NA	TRBV6-2/TRBV6-3	TRBJ1-5
CASSYSRGGRTYEQYF	TGTGCCAGCAGTTACTCCCGGGGCGGGAGGACCTACGAGCAGTACTTC	TRBD2	TRBV6-6	TRBJ2-7
CASSAQDYEAFF	TGTGCCAGCAGTGCCCAGGATTATGAAGCTTTCTTT	NA	TRBV2	TRBJ1-1
CSVERLTQETQYF	TGCAGCGTCGAACGACTGACCCAAGAGACCCAGTACTTC	NA	TRBV29-1	TRBJ2-5
CSVSGPGNTIYF	TGCAGCGTTTCAGGTCCTGGAAACACCATATATTTT	NA	TRBV29-1	TRBJ1-3
CSARGGTGANYNEQFF	TGCAGTGCTAGAGGGGGGACCGGCGCGAACTACAATGAGCAGTTCTTC	NA	TRBV20-1	TRBJ2-1
CSARDRSGNTGELFF	TGCAGTGCTAGAGATCGGAGCGGTAACACCGGGGAGCTGTTTTTT	NA	TRBV20-1	TRBJ2-2
CASRWDRSTDTQYF	TGTGCCAGCAGATGGGACAGGTCGACAGATACGCAGTATTTT	TRBD1	TRBV2	TRBJ2-3
CATSRPTAGILAFF	TGTGCCACCAGTCGACCCACGGCGGGCATCTTAGCTTTCTTT	NA	TRBV24-1	TRBJ1-1
CASSRNSFPGANVLTF	TGTGCCAGCAGCCGAAATTCCTTTCCTGGGGCCAACGTCCTGACTTTC	NA	TRBV3-1	TRBJ2-6